Sequencing of this T cell receptor beta chain was carried out in a study of shared clonotypes between healthy human individuals. The CDR3 sequence is 15 residues long. Germline lookup yields CDR1 SSHAT and CDR2 FNYEAQ (reference sequence). At the deep level, the assay was run. Evenly divided among several immunoSEQ plates was the genomic DNA of each subset. Data came from immunoSEQ multiplex PCR; TCRdb stores just in-frame clones and leaves some out. Of around 480,000 clones listed, 60% to 80% are singletons. A word on this clone: Compared with germline, one end of the junction differs, possibly owing to a read error.

The source of this sequence is a woman aged 40-49 years in good health. Some clones in this sample may be carry-over from other donors' samples. This sequence joins TRBV7-7 and TRBJ2-7; possibly TRBD1 for D (5 bases). Sequenced: PBMCs. This chain's CDR3 is CASSQGHQSSYEQYF. CDR3 in DNA: TGTGCTAGCAGCCAAGGACACCAGAGCTCCTACGAGCAGTACTTC. The entire variable domain, with the rest obtained from reference TRBV7-7 and TRBJ2-7, is as follows: GAGVSQSPRYKVTKRGQDVTLRCDPISSHATLYWYQQALGQGPEFLTYFNYEAQPDKSGLPSDRFSAERPEGSISTLTIQRTEQRDSAMYRCASSQGHQSSYEQYFGPGTRLTVT.